This passage covers 14 T cell receptor beta chains from one sample sequenced in a study of shared clonotypes between healthy human individuals. The data were produced by immunoSEQ multiplex PCR, yet TCRdb's version contains in-frame clones alone and is incomplete. Among nearly 1,000,000 clones listed, around 80% were seen once. Sequences were obtained from memory CD4+ T cells sorted from blood. Subset noted: CD45RA-negative fraction. The source of these receptors is a man aged 18 to 35 in good health.

A single count supports this clone. This rearrangement joins TRBV10-3 to TRBJ2-1, with 12 nucleotides matching TRBD2. Per germline, CDR1 ENHRY and CDR2 SYGVKD. With V trimmed by 4 bases and J by 8 bases, 3 bases remained unmatched. This CDR3 has 14 residues. CDR3 nucleotides: TGTGCCATCAGTGCACTAGCGGGAGGCGATGAGCAGTTCTTC. It encodes CAISALAGGDEQFF.

The V and J genes are TRBV28 and TRBJ1-1; no clear D. Germline CDR1 MDHEN, CDR2 SYDVKM. CDR3 size: 15 residues. With 5 bases removed from V and 0 bases from J, the gap between germline ends came to 13 bases. The CDR3: CASSPGGIMNTEAFF. The DNA for the CDR3 is TGTGCCAGCAGTCCTGGCGGGATCATGAACACTGAAGCTTTCTTT.

The rearrangement uses TRBV30 and TRBJ1-2; D is unresolved. V gave up 3 bases and J gave up 8 bases, with 13 bases separating them. Per germline, CDR1 GTSNPN and CDR2 SVGIG (reference sequence). The CDR3 sequence is 12 residues long. The CDR3 coding sequence is TGTGCCTGGAGCCCTAAGTCCGGAGGCTACACCTTC. Translation: CAWSPKSGGYTF.

The chain links TRBV5-8 to TRBJ2-2, with D perhaps matching TRBD2 (5 bases). CDR3 length: 15 residues. V lost 4 bases, J lost 0 bases, and 10 bases lay in between. Germline V gene sequence: CDR1 SGHTS, CDR2 YDEGEE. CDR3 residues: CASSRSGTNTGELFF. The DNA of the CDR3 is TGTGCCAGCAGCCGGTCGGGGACGAACACCGGGGAGCTGTTTTTT.

This clone came up a few times. The V call is TRBV7-9, the J call TRBJ2-3; the D gene is possibly TRBD2 (6 bases). The CDR3 is 15 residues long. V lost 8 bases to trimming and J lost 0 bases, with 15 bases between them. Germline-derived CDR1 and CDR2 are SEHNR and FQNEAQ (reference sequence). The CDR3 is CASGTAGTSTDTQYF. The CDR3 DNA sequence: TGTGCCAGCGGAACTGCCGGGACTAGCACAGATACGCAGTATTTT.

In this sample, this clone turned up many times. The V call is TRBV4-3, the J call TRBJ1-5, with D unclear. Germline lookup yields CDR1 LGHNA and CDR2 YSLEER. V was clipped by 0 bases and J by 9 bases, with 15 bases between them. The CDR3 spans 15 residues. CDR3 residues: CASSQEFSEIRPQHF. Here the CDR3 DNA reads TGCGCCAGCAGCCAAGAATTTTCAGAAATCAGGCCCCAGCATTTT.

The chain employs TRBV11-2 and TRBJ2-1; 11 bases align to TRBD2. This CDR3 comprises 15 residues. V lost 7 bases to trimming and J lost 4 bases; unmatched junction nucleotides: 6. Germline CDR1 reads SGHAT; CDR2 reads FQNNGV. For the CDR3, the DNA is TGTGCCAGCAACTTTGGACTAGCGGGTTACAATGAGCAGTTCTTC. Translated, it gives CASNFGLAGYNEQFF.

The chain's CDR3 is CASAATGPYEQYF. The DNA for the CDR3 is TGTGCCAGCGCCGCGACAGGGCCCTACGAGCAGTACTTC. The chain links TRBV18 to TRBJ2-7; 7 bases are shared with TRBD1. Germline CDR1 reads KGHSH; CDR2 reads LQKENI. The CDR3 runs to 13 residues. Losses at the gene ends were 8 bases for V and 2 bases for J; bases not matched to a gene: 6. Using reference TRBV18 and TRBJ2-7 for the parts outside the CDR3, the full variable domain is NAGVMQNPRHLVRRRGQEARLRCSPMKGHSHVYWYRQLPEEGLKFMVYLQKENIIDESGMPKERFSAEFPKEGPSILRIQQVVRGDSAAYFCASAATGPYEQYFGPGTRLTVT.

This clone was detected a few times. The gene calls are TRBV5-6 and TRBJ1-1; D ambiguous. Trimming left V 2 bases short and J 1 base short, with 9 bases between. Germline CDR1 reads SGHDT; CDR2 reads YYEEEE. The CDR3 spans 14 residues. The CDR3 loop is CASSFPVGNTEAFF. The CDR3 nucleotides read TGTGCCAGCAGCTTTCCAGTTGGGAACACTGAAGCTTTCTTT.

The chain couples TRBV19 to TRBJ2-1; TRBD2 aligns across 13 bases. Germline V gene lookup returns CDR1 LNHDA and CDR2 SQIVND (reference sequence). The CDR3 is 17 amino acids. The ends lost 5 bases at V and 4 bases at J; junction bases unmatched: 8. In DNA, the CDR3 is TGTGCCAGTAGTCGACTAGCGGGGGGCACGGTGTACAATGAGCAGTTCTTC. Translating gives CASSRLAGGTVYNEQFF. The full variable domain, rest sourced from reference TRBV19 and TRBJ2-1, is DGGITQSPKYLFRKEGQNVTLSCEQNLNHDAMYWYRQDPGQGLRLIYYSQIVNDFQKGDIAEGYSVSREKKESFPLTVTSAQKNPTAFYLCASSRLAGGTVYNEQFFGPGTRLTVL.

The V and J genes are TRBV30 and TRBJ2-7; 9 bases are shared with TRBD1. From germline, CDR1 is GTSNPN and CDR2 SVGIG (reference sequence). V dropped 5 bases and J dropped 7; count of bases not matched to a gene: 9. The CDR3 is 13 amino acids. The CDR3 region is CAWADRGGGEQYF. CDR3 DNA sequence: TGTGCCTGGGCGGACAGGGGAGGAGGGGAGCAGTACTTC.

The chain carries TRBV7-9 and TRBJ2-7; 8 nucleotides agree with TRBD1. The germline V gene encodes CDR1 SEHNR and CDR2 FQNEAQ (reference sequence). The CDR3 extends over 13 amino acids. Trimming removed 6 bases from V and 5 bases from J; junction bases left unmatched: 6. CDR3 sequence: CASSLGQGNEQYF. In nucleotides, the CDR3 is TGTGCCAGCAGTCTTGGACAGGGTAACGAGCAGTACTTC.

This chain joins TRBV9 and TRBJ2-7, with TRBD2 matching over 7 bases. The CDR3 runs to 17 residues. V was pared by 4 bases and J by 5 bases, with 18 bases of the junction left unmatched. The V gene's germline CDR1 is SGDLS and CDR2 YYNGEE. DNA for the CDR3: TGTGCCAGCAGCCCGGGACGTAGCGGGCCCAGCCTTGACGAGCAGTACTTC. Residues: CASSPGRSGPSLDEQYF.

This chain links TRBV28 with TRBJ1-1; D is possibly TRBD1 (5 bases). Germline loops: CDR1 MDHEN, CDR2 SYDVKM. Trimming removed 6 bases from V and 0 bases from J, with 14 bases in between. The length of the CDR3 is 15 residues. The CDR3 sequence: CASSVGTGMNTEAFF. CDR3 DNA: TGTGCCAGCAGCGTCGGGACGGGAATGAACACTGAAGCTTTCTTT.